This is a list of T cell receptor beta chains from one sample in a study of siplizumab effects on memory and regulatory T cells. Profiled with immunoSEQ multiplex PCR; TCRdb holds only in-frame clones, not every one. The sample comprises 100,000 or so clones, approximately 92% of which are singletons, and just over 2.5% rests with the top ten. What was sequenced was CD4+ T cells sorted from blood. The receptors derive from a human donor in good health. Some clones in this sample may be carry-over from other donors' samples. CDR3s leave out the opening cysteine and the closing phenylalanine or tryptophan. A clone size is listed for some rows: how often the clone was seen (once, few, many), or a class if it is expanded.

clone size: .
V gene: TRBV21-1
J gene: TRBJ2-2
CDR3 protein: ASSKVGTQIGGELF

clone size: .
V gene: TRBV7-3
J gene: TRBJ2-1
CDR3 protein: ASSLGTSGYNEQF

clone size: .
V gene: TRBV2
J gene: TRBJ1-5
CDR3 protein: ASIRQPNQPQH

clone size: .
V gene: TRBV19
J gene: TRBJ2-3
CDR3 protein: ASSRRDRASTDTQY

clone size: .
V gene: TRBV7-2
J gene: TRBJ2-3
CDR3 protein: ASSGASQSTDTQY

clone size: .
V gene: TRBV5-6
J gene: TRBJ1-5
CDR3 protein: ASSLAQGRLSNQPQH

clone size: .
V gene: TRBV7-9
J gene: TRBJ2-2
CDR3 protein: ASRWAGVDTGELF

clone size: once
V gene: TRBV27
J gene: TRBJ2-2
CDR3 protein: ASSLTVRGARDTGELF

clone size: .
V gene: TRBV29-1
J gene: TRBJ2-2
CDR3 protein: SVGPNTGELF

clone size: .
V gene: TRBV5-1
J gene: TRBJ1-1
CDR3 protein: ASSDAGRPNTEAF

clone size: once
V gene: TRBV5-6
J gene: TRBJ1-6
CDR3 protein: ASSFDRRTLH

clone size: .
V gene: TRBV5-4
J gene: TRBJ2-3
CDR3 protein: ASSSSGSRDTQY

clone size: .
V gene: TRBV28
J gene: TRBJ2-7
CDR3 protein: ASLPAGLPSYEQY

clone size: .
V gene: TRBV6-5
J gene: TRBJ1-4
CDR3 protein: ASSYRDRKKLF

clone size: .
V gene: TRBV18
J gene: TRBJ1-1
CDR3 protein: ASSPLGTGGGITEAF

clone size: .
V gene: TRBV7-9
J gene: TRBJ1-5
CDR3 protein: ASSFSTEGQPQH

clone size: .
V gene: TRBV11-1
J gene: TRBJ1-6
CDR3 protein: ASSLVASNSPLH

clone size: .
V gene: TRBV7-2
J gene: TRBJ2-1
CDR3 protein: ASSLSPVSSYNEQF

clone size: .
V gene: TRBV13
J gene: TRBJ2-2
CDR3 protein: ASSLGRRVGEELF

clone size: .
V gene: TRBV14
J gene: TRBJ2-7
CDR3 protein: ASSQNRGRSYEQY

clone size: .
V gene: TRBV4-1
J gene: TRBJ2-5
CDR3 protein: ASSQEARSETQY

clone size: .
V gene: TRBV6-5
J gene: TRBJ2-7
CDR3 protein: ASSYLGRSYEQY

clone size: .
V gene: TRBV6-5
J gene: TRBJ2-2
CDR3 protein: ASSLSGPANTGELF

clone size: .
V gene: TRBV11-3
J gene: TRBJ2-2
CDR3 protein: ASSLDPGLGGTGELF

clone size: .
V gene: TRBV6-5
J gene: TRBJ1-4
CDR3 protein: ASTTAPSEKLF

clone size: .
V gene: TRBV6-6
J gene: TRBJ1-2
CDR3 protein: ASSPGYGYT

clone size: .
V gene: TRBV6-1
J gene: TRBJ2-2
CDR3 protein: ASSQVLASTGELF

clone size: .
V gene: TRBV19
J gene: TRBJ1-1
CDR3 protein: ASSQIGQGKPEAF

clone size: .
V gene: TRBV9
J gene: TRBJ2-7
CDR3 protein: ASSIQHPRELAGVSPRGEQY

clone size: .
V gene: TRBV28
J gene: TRBJ1-1
CDR3 protein: ASRDPKEAF

clone size: .
V gene: TRBV6-6
J gene: TRBJ1-4
CDR3 protein: ASSYSGTGNEKLF

clone size: .
V gene: TRBV11-3
J gene: TRBJ2-7
CDR3 protein: ASSFGTLAGGRGEQY

clone size: .
V gene: TRBV29-1
J gene: TRBJ1-2
CDR3 protein: SVDRDRDNYGYT

clone size: .
V gene: TRBV9
J gene: TRBJ1-1
CDR3 protein: ASSVARNTEAF

clone size: .
V gene: TRBV7-9
J gene: TRBJ2-5
CDR3 protein: ASSLPGGTQY

clone size: .
V gene: TRBV5-8
J gene: TRBJ1-5
CDR3 protein: ASSFLSAAGGRQPQH

clone size: .
V gene: TRBV5-4
J gene: TRBJ2-5
CDR3 protein: ASSLEIQETQY

clone size: .
V gene: TRBV18
J gene: TRBJ1-1
CDR3 protein: ASSPQENTEAF

clone size: .
V gene: TRBV5-5
J gene: TRBJ2-2
CDR3 protein: ASTSILSTGELF

clone size: once
V gene: TRBV27
J gene: TRBJ1-2
CDR3 protein: ASSSNGQLINYGYT

clone size: .
V gene: TRBV5-6
J gene: TRBJ1-2
CDR3 protein: ASSLGGVYGYT

clone size: .
V gene: TRBV5-1
J gene: TRBJ2-1
CDR3 protein: ASSPDPWEDNEQF

clone size: once
V gene: TRBV10-3
J gene: TRBJ2-2
CDR3 protein: AISQTGDTGELF

clone size: once
V gene: TRBV14
J gene: TRBJ1-5
CDR3 protein: ASSQVGRRNQPQH

clone size: .
V gene: TRBV27
J gene: TRBJ2-4
CDR3 protein: ASSFSNLAKNIQY

clone size: .
V gene: TRBV5-1
J gene: TRBJ2-7
CDR3 protein: ASSAGAGHEQY

clone size: .
V gene: TRBV11-3
J gene: TRBJ1-2
CDR3 protein: ASSFQGGYGYT

clone size: .
V gene: TRBV5-1
J gene: TRBJ1-1
CDR3 protein: ASSGNRGHTEAF

clone size: .
V gene: TRBV30
J gene: TRBJ1-2
CDR3 protein: AWRTGGSYGYT

clone size: .
V gene: TRBV28
J gene: TRBJ1-1
CDR3 protein: ASSADRGWTEAF

clone size: .
V gene: TRBV5-1
J gene: TRBJ1-2
CDR3 protein: ASSFTPGPNYGYT

clone size: .
V gene: TRBV7-2
J gene: TRBJ2-7
CDR3 protein: ASSLVAQGYEQY